One and the same sample provided the 22 T cell receptor beta chains below, sequenced in a study of T cells in Graves' hyperthyroidism and ophthalmopathy. RNA transcripts were the template for amplifying TCR beta CDR3 regions. Using the HTBI primer set, a first-round RT-PCR was run on the TCR CDR3. TCRdb re-called the multiplex PCR reads through MiXCR, storing one row per CDR3 protein. The sample lists under 250,000 distinct CDR3 sequences; around a sixth were seen once. Sequencing was performed on blood. These receptors all stem from a woman in her fifties or sixties with Graves' hyperthyroidism.

The genes are TRBV5-1 and TRBJ2-2; D gene unclear. V was trimmed by 5 bases and J by 1 base, leaving 9 bases between them. Germline V gene lookup returns CDR1 SGHRS and CDR2 YFSETQ. The CDR3 has 14 amino acids. The DNA for the CDR3 is TGCGCCAGCAGTAAGGCTGAGAACACCGGGGAGCTGTTTTTT. Protein product: CASSKAENTGELFF.

Ten or more counts support this clonotype. This chain joins TRBV18 and TRBJ2-3, with a possible D match to TRBD2 (5 bases). There are 13 residues in the CDR3. Germline values: CDR1 KGHSH, CDR2 LQKENI. Trimming shortened V by 4 bases and J by 4 bases, and 9 bases separated the two germline ends. The CDR3 DNA is TGTGCCAGCTCACTTAGGGAGCCAGATACGCAGTATTTT. It codes for CASSLREPDTQYF. Full variable domain (rest looked up from reference TRBV18 and TRBJ2-3): NAGVMQNPRHLVRRRGQEARLRCSPMKGHSHVYWYRQLPEEGLKFMVYLQKENIIDESGMPKERFSAEFPKEGPSILRIQQVVRGDSAAYFCASSLREPDTQYFGPGTRLTVL.

This rearrangement joins TRBV27 to TRBJ2-7; perhaps TRBD2 as D (6 bases). The CDR3 runs to 14 residues. V lost 3 bases, J lost 3 bases, and 12 bases lay in between. In germline, CDR1 is MNHEY, CDR2 SMNVEV (reference sequence). The DNA for the CDR3 is TGTGCCAGCAGTTTTTTAGCGGATCACTACGAGCAGTACTTC. The encoded protein is CASSFLADHYEQYF.

This chain's CDR3 is CATSDPVGAGELFF. The DNA of the CDR3 is TGTGCCACCAGTGATCCAGTAGGGGCCGGGGAGCTGTTTTTT. The J gene is TRBJ2-2, the V gene TRBV24-1; maybe TRBD1 (5 bases). Per germline, CDR1 KGHDR and CDR2 SFDVKD. This CDR3 contains 14 residues. The V end lost 3 bases, the J end lost 6 bases, and 10 bases lay between the germline ends.

This clonotype was seen ten or more times. This chain connects TRBV20-1 to TRBJ1-1, with 9 bases lining up with TRBD1. Per the germline V gene, CDR1 is DFQATT and CDR2 is SNEGSKA (reference sequence). The junction had 8 bases not matched to a gene; V was cut back by 6 bases and J by 0 bases. The CDR3 spans 15 residues. CDR3 in amino acids: CSATGTGSMNTEAFF. DNA for the CDR3: TGCAGTGCAACCGGGACAGGGTCCATGAACACTGAAGCTTTCTTT.

This clonotype showed up many times. The rearrangement uses TRBV7-2 and TRBJ2-1; perhaps TRBD1 as D (5 bases). CDR3 length: 15 amino acids. Trimming pared 2 bases from V and 5 bases from J, leaving 13 bases between. Germline V CDR1 and CDR2: SGHTA, FQGNSA. Written as DNA, the CDR3 is TGTGCCAGCAGCTTACCGGTGACAGCGAACAATGAGCAGTTCTTC. Translated, it gives CASSLPVTANNEQFF.

There are a few counts of this clonotype. CDR3 nucleotides: TGTGCCACTGGCGGGCTGGAGACCCAGTACTTC. It specifies CATGGLETQYF. The chain links TRBV10-3 to TRBJ2-5; tentatively, D is TRBD2 (5 bases). Trimming pared 10 bases from V and 5 bases from J, leaving 11 bases between. CDR1 is ENHRY, CDR2 SYGVKD, per germline. The CDR3 has 11 amino acids.

This sequence joins TRBV19 and TRBJ1-1; D is ambiguous. The germline V and J ends were trimmed by 5 bases and 0 bases, with 16 bases remaining between them. Germline V gene lookup returns CDR1 LNHDA and CDR2 SQIVND (reference sequence). The CDR3 is 16 amino acids. CDR3 region: CASSPSIFNMNTEAFF. Written as DNA, the CDR3 is TGTGCCAGTAGTCCCTCGATATTTAACATGAACACTGAAGCTTTCTTT. Supplemented by reference TRBV19 and TRBJ1-1, the full variable domain reads DGGITQSPKYLFRKEGQNVTLSCEQNLNHDAMYWYRQDPGQGLRLIYYSQIVNDFQKGDIAEGYSVSREKKESFPLTVTSAQKNPTAFYLCASSPSIFNMNTEAFFGQGTRLTVV.

The chain couples TRBV20-1 to TRBJ1-6, with 7 bases lining up with TRBD1. This CDR3 spans 13 amino acids. The J segment lost 7 bases and the V segment lost 3 bases, leaving 3 bases of the junction unmatched. Germline V gives CDR1 DFQATT, CDR2 SNEGSKA (reference sequence). The CDR3 region is CSARKGGNSPLHF. As DNA, the CDR3 is TGCAGTGCTAGGAAAGGGGGCAATTCACCCCTCCACTTT.

Ten or more counts support this clonotype. This chain uses TRBV11-3 with TRBJ1-4, with unresolved D. V was trimmed by 5 bases and J by 5 bases, leaving 12 bases between them. There are 14 residues in the CDR3. CDR1 is SGHNT and CDR2 is YENEEA in the germline V gene. CDR3 amino acids: CASSVGLINEKLFF. As DNA, the CDR3 is TGTGCCAGCAGCGTCGGGCTCATCAATGAAAAACTGTTTTTT.

This clonotype was picked up a small number of times. Given a much more abundant clone one base away, this may be a read error. The J gene is TRBJ1-1, the V gene TRBV24-1, with 9 nucleotides matching TRBD1. Germline V gene sequence: CDR1 KGHDR, CDR2 SFDVKD. There are 15 residues in the CDR3. Here the CDR3 reads CATSDSRTGDTEASF. The CDR3 region has the DNA TGTGCCACCAGTGATTCCCGGACAGGGGACACTGAAGCTTCCTTT.

This clonotype was detected many times. The chain carries TRBV7-3 and TRBJ2-2; no firm D call. The CDR3 runs 13 residues. Deletions cut 2 bases from V and 7 bases from J, with 8 bases between. CDR1 is SGHTA, CDR2 FQGTGA, per germline. The CDR3 spells CASSLGRDGELFF. CDR3 DNA sequence: TGTGCCAGCAGCTTAGGAAGGGACGGGGAGCTGTTTTTT. Combining the CDR3 with reference TRBV7-3 and TRBJ2-2 gives the whole variable domain GAGVSQTPSNKVTEKGKYVELRCDPISGHTALYWYRQSLGQGPEFLIYFQGTGAADDSGLPNDRFFAVRPEGSVSTLKIQRTERGDSAVYLCASSLGRDGELFFGEGSRLTVL.

This clonotype was seen many times. The chain combines TRBV10-1 with TRBJ2-5; D may be TRBD2 (6 bases). The CDR3 loop spans 14 amino acids. Germline V lookup: CDR1 WNHNN, CDR2 SYGVQD (reference sequence). The V and J ends lost 0 bases and 5 bases respectively, with 10 bases between them. The CDR3 is CASSESGSGETQYF. The CDR3 DNA reads as TGCGCCAGCAGTGAGTCCGGGAGTGGGGAGACCCAGTACTTC.

This clonotype was seen ten or more times. The chain carries TRBV9 and TRBJ2-5; D may be TRBD1 (7 bases). Germline V gene sequence: CDR1 SGDLS, CDR2 YYNGEE. The CDR3 totals 15 residues. V dropped 0 bases and J dropped 5 bases, with 14 bases sitting between them. Here the CDR3 DNA reads TGTGCCAGCAGCGTAGTTCCAGGGGGAGGTGAGACCCAGTACTTC. Its translation is CASSVVPGGGETQYF.

Many counts were recorded for this clonotype. The rearrangement joins TRBV30 to TRBJ2-2; D tentatively fits TRBD1 or TRBD2 (5 bases each). V was cut by 4 bases and J by 5 bases, with 11 bases left in between. CDR1 is GTSNPN, CDR2 SVGIG, per germline (reference sequence). The CDR3 length is 13 residues. The CDR3 nucleotides are TGTGCCTGGACGGGACGGGGAACCGGGGAGCTGTTTTTT. Residues: CAWTGRGTGELFF.

The gene calls are TRBV11-3 and TRBJ2-7; no firm D call. CDR1 and CDR2 from the germline V gene are SGHNT and YENEEA. Trimming cost V 4 bases and J 3 bases, with 4 bases left between them. The CDR3 sequence is 11 residues long. The CDR3 DNA reads TGTGCCAGCAGCTCCCACTACGAGCAGTACTTC. It codes for CASSSHYEQYF.

This clonotype has a handful of counts. A much larger clone sits a single nucleotide away, making a read error possible. V usage is TRBV3-1 and J usage is TRBJ1-2; the D is unclear. Germline V gene sequence: CDR1 LGHDT, CDR2 YNNKEL (reference sequence). The CDR3 is 12 residues long. V lost 0 bases, J lost 5 bases, and 4 bases lay in between. The CDR3 here is CASSQDSYGYTF. CDR3 coding DNA: TGTGCCAGCAGCCAAGATTCTTATGGCTACACCTTC.

This clonotype occurred many times. The rearrangement uses TRBV29-1 and TRBJ2-3; D is undetermined. Germline values: CDR1 SQVTM, CDR2 ANQGSEA. The CDR3 extends over 12 amino acids. V was pared by 3 bases and J by 6 bases, with 10 bases between. The CDR3 nucleotides are TGCAGCGTTGAGCTTTTAGGCGATACGCAGTATTTT. Translation: CSVELLGDTQYF.

This clonotype was counted only a few times. The genes are TRBV3-1 and TRBJ2-7; 11 bases map to TRBD1. The CDR3 sequence is 17 residues long. V gave up 0 bases and J gave up 3 bases; unmatched junction bases: 7. CDR1 is LGHDT and CDR2 is YNNKEL in the germline V gene (reference sequence). The CDR3 bases are TGTGCCAGCAGCCAAGACACGGACAGGGGGCCGTTCTACGAGCAGTACTTC. It translates to CASSQDTDRGPFYEQYF.

The chain has TRBV6-1 and TRBJ1-2, with D unclear. The CDR3 extends over 12 amino acids. The germline V and J ends were trimmed by 6 bases and 1 base, with 6 bases remaining between them. Germline loops: CDR1 MNHNS, CDR2 SASEGT. The CDR3 region has the DNA TGTGCCAGCAGCAGGAGTAACTATGGCTACACCTTC. Encoded protein: CASSRSNYGYTF.

This clonotype was detected only a few times. The chain employs TRBV6-5 and TRBJ2-2, with D possibly being TRBD2 (6 bases). Trimming stripped 3 bases from V and 6 bases from J, with 11 bases between. This CDR3 comprises 14 residues. Germline CDR1 and CDR2: MNHEY and SVGAGI. CDR3: CASSYFREAGELFF. In DNA, the CDR3 is TGTGCCAGCAGTTATTTCAGGGAGGCCGGGGAGCTGTTTTTT.

This chain uses TRBV30 with TRBJ2-2; D unclear. Germline CDR1 is GTSNPN and CDR2 is SVGIG (reference sequence). The CDR3 totals 13 residues. V was clipped by 1 base and J by 4 bases, with 7 bases between them. The chain's CDR3 is CAWSGYPTGELFF. The CDR3 coding sequence is TGTGCCTGGAGTGGTTATCCCACCGGGGAGCTGTTTTTT.